This T cell receptor (beta chain) comes out of a study of blood T cell repertoires in COVID-19. Overall study context: PBMCs, B-cell-depleted T cells, or T cells provided the cDNA or gDNA that made up the material.

Living in 24 US areas, the participants were between roughly 18 and 95 years of age. Germline CDR1 is LGHNA and CDR2 is YNFKEQ. Trimming took off 1 base at V and 6 bases at J, with 12 bases between the two ends. This CDR3 spans 15 amino acids. Here immunoSEQ multiplex PCR was the method, and the copy in TCRdb shows in-frame clones only, minus some. Here the sample spans fewer than 500,000 clones, around 87% being singletons. The sample was PBMCs or T cells enriched from blood (not recorded which). This TCR was recovered from a young man who had recovered from COVID-19. The J gene is TRBJ2-2, the V gene TRBV4-2; weak D call: TRBD2 (6 bases). In DNA, the CDR3 is TGTGCCAGCAGCCAAGCCGGGTGGGGGGCCGGGGAGCTGTTTTTT. This codes for CASSQAGWGAGELFF.